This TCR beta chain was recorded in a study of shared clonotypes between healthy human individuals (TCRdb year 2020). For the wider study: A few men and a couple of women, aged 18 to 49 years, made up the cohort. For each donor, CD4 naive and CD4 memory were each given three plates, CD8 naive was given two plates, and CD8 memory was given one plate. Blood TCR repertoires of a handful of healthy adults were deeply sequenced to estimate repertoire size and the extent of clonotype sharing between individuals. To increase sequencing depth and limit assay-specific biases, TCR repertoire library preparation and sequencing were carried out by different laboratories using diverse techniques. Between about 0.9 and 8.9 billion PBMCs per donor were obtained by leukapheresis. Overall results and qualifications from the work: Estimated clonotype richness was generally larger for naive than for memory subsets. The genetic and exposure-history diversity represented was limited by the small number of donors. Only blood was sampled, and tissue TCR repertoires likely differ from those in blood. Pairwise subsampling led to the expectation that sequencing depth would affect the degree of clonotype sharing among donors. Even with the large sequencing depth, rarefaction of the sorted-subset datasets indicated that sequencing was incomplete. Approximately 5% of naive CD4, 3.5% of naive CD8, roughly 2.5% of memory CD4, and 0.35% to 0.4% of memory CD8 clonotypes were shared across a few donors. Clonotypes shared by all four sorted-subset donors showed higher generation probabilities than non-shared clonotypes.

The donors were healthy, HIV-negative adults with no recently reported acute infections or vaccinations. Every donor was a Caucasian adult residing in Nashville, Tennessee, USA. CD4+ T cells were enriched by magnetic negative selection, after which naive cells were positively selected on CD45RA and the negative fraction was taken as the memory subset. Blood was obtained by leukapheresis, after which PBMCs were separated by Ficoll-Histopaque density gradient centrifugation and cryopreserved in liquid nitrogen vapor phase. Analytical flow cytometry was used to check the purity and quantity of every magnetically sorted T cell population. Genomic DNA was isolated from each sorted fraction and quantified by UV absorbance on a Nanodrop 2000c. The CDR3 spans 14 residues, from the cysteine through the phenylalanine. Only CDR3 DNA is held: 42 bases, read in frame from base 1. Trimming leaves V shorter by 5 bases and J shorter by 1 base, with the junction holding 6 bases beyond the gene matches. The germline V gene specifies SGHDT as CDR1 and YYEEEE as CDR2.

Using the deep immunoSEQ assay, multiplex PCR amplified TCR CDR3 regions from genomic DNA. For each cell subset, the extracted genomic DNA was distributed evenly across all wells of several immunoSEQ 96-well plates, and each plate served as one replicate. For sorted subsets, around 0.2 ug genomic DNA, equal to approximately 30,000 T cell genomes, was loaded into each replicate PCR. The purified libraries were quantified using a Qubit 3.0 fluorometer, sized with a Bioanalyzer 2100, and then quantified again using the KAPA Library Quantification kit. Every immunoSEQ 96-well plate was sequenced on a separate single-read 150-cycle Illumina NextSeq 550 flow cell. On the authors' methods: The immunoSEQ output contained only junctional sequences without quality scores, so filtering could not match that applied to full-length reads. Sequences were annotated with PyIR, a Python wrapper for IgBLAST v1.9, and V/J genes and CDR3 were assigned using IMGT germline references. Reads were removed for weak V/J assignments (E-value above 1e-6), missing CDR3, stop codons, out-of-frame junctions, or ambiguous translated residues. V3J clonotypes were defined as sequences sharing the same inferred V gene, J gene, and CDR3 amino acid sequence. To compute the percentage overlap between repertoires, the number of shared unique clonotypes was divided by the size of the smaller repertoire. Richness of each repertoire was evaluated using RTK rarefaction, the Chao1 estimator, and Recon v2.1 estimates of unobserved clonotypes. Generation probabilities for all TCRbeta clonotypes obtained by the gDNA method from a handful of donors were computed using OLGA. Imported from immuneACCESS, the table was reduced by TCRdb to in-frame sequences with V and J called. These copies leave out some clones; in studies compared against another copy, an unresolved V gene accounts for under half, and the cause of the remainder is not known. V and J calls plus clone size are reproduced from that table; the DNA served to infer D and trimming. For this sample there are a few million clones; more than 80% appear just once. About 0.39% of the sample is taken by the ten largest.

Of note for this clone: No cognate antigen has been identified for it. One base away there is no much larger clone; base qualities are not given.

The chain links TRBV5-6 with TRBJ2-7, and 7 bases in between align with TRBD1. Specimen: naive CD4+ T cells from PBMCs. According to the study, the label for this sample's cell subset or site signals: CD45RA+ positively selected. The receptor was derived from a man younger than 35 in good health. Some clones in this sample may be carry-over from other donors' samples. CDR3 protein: CASSLPGGSYEQYF. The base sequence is TGTGCCAGCAGTCTGCCAGGGGGTTCCTACGAGCAGTACTTC.